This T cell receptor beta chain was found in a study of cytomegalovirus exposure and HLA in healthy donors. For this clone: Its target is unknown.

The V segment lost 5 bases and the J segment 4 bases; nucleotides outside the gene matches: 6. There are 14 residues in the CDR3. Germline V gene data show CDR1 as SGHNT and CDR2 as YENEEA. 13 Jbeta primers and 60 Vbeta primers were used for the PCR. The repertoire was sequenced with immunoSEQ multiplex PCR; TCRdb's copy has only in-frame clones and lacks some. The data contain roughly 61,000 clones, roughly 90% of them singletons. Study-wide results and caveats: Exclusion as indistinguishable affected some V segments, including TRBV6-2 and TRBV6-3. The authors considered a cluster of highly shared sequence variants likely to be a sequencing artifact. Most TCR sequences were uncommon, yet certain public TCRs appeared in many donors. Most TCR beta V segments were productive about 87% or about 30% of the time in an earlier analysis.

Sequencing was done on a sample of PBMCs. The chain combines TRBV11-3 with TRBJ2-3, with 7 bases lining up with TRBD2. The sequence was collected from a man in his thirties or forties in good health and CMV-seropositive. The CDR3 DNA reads TGTGCCAGCAGCGAGCGGGGCGGGGCAGATACGCAGTATTTT. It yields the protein CASSERGGADTQYF.